This passage covers 26 T cell receptor beta chains from one sample sequenced in a study of blood T cell repertoires in COVID-19. Sequenced by immunoSEQ multiplex PCR; TCRdb stores in-frame clones only, minus some. The sample holds 350,000 to 400,000 clones; 80% to 95% are singletons and the top ten take just over 0.85%. Sequenced sample: PBMCs or T cells enriched from blood (not recorded which). These receptors all stem from a woman aged 40 to 50 who had been exposed to COVID-19.

The rearrangement uses TRBV18 and TRBJ1-4, with 7 bases lining up with TRBD1. The CDR3 has 14 residues. The V segment lost 6 bases and the J segment 4 bases; nucleotides outside the gene matches: 5. Germline loops: CDR1 KGHSH, CDR2 LQKENI. The CDR3 DNA is TGTGCCAGCTCCCCCACAGGGGATAATGAAAAACTGTTTTTT. Its translation is CASSPTGDNEKLFF.

This clone was recorded once. CDR3 sequence: CASSVASGGASGEQYF. The CDR3 DNA is TGTGCCAGCAGCGTAGCTAGCGGGGGGGCCTCGGGAGAGCAGTACTTC. The chain has TRBV9 and TRBJ2-7; TRBD2 matches 12 bases. This CDR3 region has 16 residues. Trimming at V came to 0 bases and at J to 7 bases, leaving 8 bases not matched to a gene. Germline CDR1 is SGDLS and CDR2 is YYNGEE.

The rearrangement joins TRBV6-5 to TRBJ1-1; 10 nucleotides line up with TRBD1. The CDR3 extends over 14 amino acids. The V and J ends lost 6 bases and 5 bases, in that order; junction bases with no gene match: 6. Germline V gene data show CDR1 as MNHEY and CDR2 as SVGAGI. Written as DNA, the CDR3 is TGTGCCAGCAGCAGACAGGGGGCGGGAACTGAAGCTTTCTTT. This encodes CASSRQGAGTEAFF.

The V gene is TRBV7-9, the J gene TRBJ2-3; 7 bases match TRBD2. Per the germline V gene, CDR1 is SEHNR and CDR2 is FQNEAQ (reference sequence). V lost 1 base to trimming and J lost 8 bases; unmatched junction nucleotides: 9. This CDR3 spans 15 amino acids. The CDR3 is CASSLDASGLTTQYF. CDR3 sequence (DNA): TGTGCCAGCAGCTTAGACGCTAGCGGCCTAACTACGCAGTATTTT.

This clone came up a few times. The gene calls are TRBV27 and TRBJ1-2; 10 bases align to TRBD1. The V gene's germline CDR1 is MNHEY and CDR2 SMNVEV (reference sequence). The V segment lost 2 bases and the J segment 8 bases; nucleotides outside the gene matches: 5. The CDR3 is made up of 14 amino acids. The CDR3 loop is CASSLAGQGKGYTF. CDR3 DNA: TGTGCCAGCAGTTTAGCGGGACAGGGGAAAGGCTACACCTTC.

CDR3: CASSYASGPQHF. The CDR3 nucleotides are TGTGCCAGCAGTTACGCCTCGGGACCCCAGCATTTT. The V gene is TRBV6-6, the J gene TRBJ1-5; D is uncertain. The germline CDR1 and CDR2 sequences are MNHNY and SVGAGI (reference sequence). The CDR3 spans 12 residues. Trimming pared 2 bases from V and 10 bases from J, leaving 9 bases between.

V usage is TRBV19 and J usage is TRBJ1-2; 9 bases are shared with TRBD1. The ends lost 9 bases at V and 7 bases at J; junction bases unmatched: 6. Germline V gives CDR1 LNHDA, CDR2 SQIVND (reference sequence). The CDR3 totals 12 residues. Written as DNA, the CDR3 is TGTGCCAGCACCGGGACAGGGACTGGCTACACCTTC. As protein: CASTGTGTGYTF. The variable domain in full, with the rest retrieved from reference TRBV19 and TRBJ1-2, is DGGITQSPKYLFRKEGQNVTLSCEQNLNHDAMYWYRQDPGQGLRLIYYSQIVNDFQKGDIAEGYSVSREKKESFPLTVTSAQKNPTAFYLCASTGTGTGYTFGSGTRLTVV.

CDR3 in DNA: TGTGCCAGTGGAACAGGAAGCTATGGCTACACCTTC. Its protein product is CASGTGSYGYTF. This sequence joins TRBV19 and TRBJ1-2; D perhaps matches TRBD1 (5 bases). The germline gives CDR1 LNHDA, CDR2 SQIVND (reference sequence). The CDR3 is 12 residues long. V was trimmed by 8 bases and J by 4 bases, leaving 11 bases between them. Full variable domain (missing parts from reference TRBV19 and TRBJ1-2): DGGITQSPKYLFRKEGQNVTLSCEQNLNHDAMYWYRQDPGQGLRLIYYSQIVNDFQKGDIAEGYSVSREKKESFPLTVTSAQKNPTAFYLCASGTGSYGYTFGSGTRLTVV.

In its sample, this clone was seen a few times. In DNA, the CDR3 is TGTGCCAGCAGCTATACGGGGACACCTTATCAGCCCCAGCATTTT. Protein sequence: CASSYTGTPYQPQHF. The chain recombines TRBV3-1 (or the pseudogene TRBV3-2) with TRBJ1-5; D perhaps matches TRBD1 (6 bases). Trimming took 5 bases from V and 5 from J, leaving 16 bases between them. This CDR3 comprises 15 residues. Germline loops: CDR1 LGHDT, CDR2 YNNKEL (reference sequence).

The chain couples TRBV7-9 to TRBJ2-1, with a tentative D call TRBD1 (6 bases). The V end was cut by 5 bases, the J end by 4 bases, with 15 bases between. The germline V gene has CDR1 SEHNR and CDR2 FQNEAQ (reference sequence). The CDR3 has 15 residues. This chain's CDR3 is CASSQQGQTYNEQFF. The CDR3 region has the DNA TGTGCCAGCAGCCAGCAGGGACAAACATACAATGAGCAGTTCTTC.

Written as DNA, the CDR3 is TGCGCCAGCTTGAGGAATGAGCAGTTCTTC. This sequence encodes CASLRNEQFF. This chain connects TRBV10-2 to TRBJ2-1; D is ambiguous. In germline, CDR1 is WSHSY, CDR2 SAAADI. The CDR3 loop spans 10 amino acids. The V gene lost 8 bases and the J gene lost 7 bases, with 6 bases spanning the gap.

The chain uses TRBV7-8 and TRBJ1-2, with 10 bases identical to TRBD1. Germline loops: CDR1 SGHVS, CDR2 FQNEAQ. The trim removed 3 bases at V and 5 bases at J, leaving 6 bases unmatched. This CDR3 has 15 residues. The CDR3 here is CASSLGTGVGYGYTF. DNA for the CDR3: TGTGCCAGCAGCTTGGGGACAGGGGTCGGGTATGGCTACACCTTC. The whole variable domain, filled in from reference TRBV7-8 and TRBJ1-2, reads GAGVSQSPRYKVAKRGQDVALRCDPISGHVSLFWYQQALGQGPEFLTYFQNEAQLDKSGLPSDRFFAERPEGSVSTLKIQRTQQEDSAVYLCASSLGTGVGYGYTFGSGTRLTVV.

The V call is TRBV4-1, the J call TRBJ1-5; the D gene is possibly TRBD1 (6 bases). Trimming shortened V by 4 bases and J by 0 bases, and 19 bases separated the two germline ends. CDR1 MGHRA and CDR2 YSYEKL come from the germline V gene. This CDR3 comprises 18 residues. CDR3 region: CASSPPLTGRDSNQPQHF. The DNA for the CDR3 is TGCGCCAGCAGCCCCCCCCTCACAGGGAGGGATAGCAATCAGCCCCAGCATTTT.

This clone has just a few counts. The V call is TRBV6-5, the J call TRBJ1-1; the D gene is possibly TRBD1 (5 bases). The V end lost 2 bases, the J end lost 8 bases, and 12 bases lay between the germline ends. This CDR3 contains 13 residues. Germline CDR1 reads MNHEY; CDR2 reads SVGAGI. This chain's CDR3 is CASSYVGTREAFF. CDR3 coding DNA: TGTGCCAGCAGTTACGTCGGGACTCGAGAAGCTTTCTTT.

This clone was seen a few times. V usage is TRBV5-1 and J usage is TRBJ2-7; 8 bases align to TRBD2. The germline gives CDR1 SGHRS, CDR2 YFSETQ. J gave up 5 bases and V 5 bases, and 9 bases lay outside the gene matches. There are 14 residues in the CDR3. The CDR3 sequence is CASSTGGPSDEQYF. As DNA, the CDR3 is TGCGCCAGCAGTACGGGAGGGCCGAGTGACGAGCAGTACTTC.

The V and J genes are TRBV5-1 and TRBJ1-1; D is unresolved. CDR1 and CDR2 from the germline V gene are SGHRS and YFSETQ. Trimming pared 1 base from V and 0 bases from J, leaving 7 bases between. The length of the CDR3 is 14 residues. The CDR3 sequence: CASSLYRMNTEAFF. The CDR3 nucleotides read TGCGCCAGCAGCTTGTACAGAATGAACACTGAAGCTTTCTTT.

The chain combines TRBV27 with TRBJ2-3, with TRBD2 matching over 14 bases. The CDR3 is 16 residues long. From germline, CDR1 is MNHEY and CDR2 SMNVEV (reference sequence). The V gene end was trimmed by 5 bases and the J gene end by 7 bases; junction bases not matched to a gene: 8. This CDR3 reads CASSGGTSGSLNTQYF. The CDR3 nucleotides are TGTGCCAGCAGTGGAGGGACTAGCGGGAGCTTAAATACGCAGTATTTT.

This chain connects TRBV5-1 to TRBJ2-1; 13 nucleotides align to TRBD2. Germline lookup yields CDR1 SGHRS and CDR2 YFSETQ. The CDR3 loop spans 15 amino acids. V gave up 2 bases and J gave up 7 bases; unmatched junction bases: 3. This CDR3 is CASSFGLAGVNEQFF. The CDR3, as DNA: TGCGCCAGCAGCTTCGGACTAGCGGGGGTTAATGAGCAGTTCTTC.

The genes are TRBV5-1 and TRBJ1-3; 8 nucleotides line up with TRBD1. This CDR3 region has 15 residues. Trimming removed 3 bases from V and 4 bases from J; junction bases left unmatched: 6. Germline values: CDR1 SGHRS, CDR2 YFSETQ. In nucleotides, the CDR3 is TGCGCCAGCAGCTCGAACGGACAGGGAGGAAACACCATATATTTT. This codes for CASSSNGQGGNTIYF.

The rearrangement links TRBV5-1 to TRBJ1-3; D may be TRBD1 (5 bases). The CDR3 covers 16 residues. The germline CDR1 and CDR2 sequences are SGHRS and YFSETQ. The V end was cut by 0 bases, the J end by 3 bases, with 13 bases between. In DNA form, the CDR3 reads TGCGCCAGCAGCTTGGCTGGACATGGCAGTGGAAACACCATATATTTT. Translating gives CASSLAGHGSGNTIYF.

The chain links TRBV30 to TRBJ1-6; the D is unclear. Germline V lookup: CDR1 GTSNPN, CDR2 SVGIG (reference sequence). Trimming pared 0 bases from V and 5 bases from J, leaving 8 bases between. The CDR3 is made up of 14 amino acids. The CDR3 DNA is TGTGCCTGGAGTGTAGCGGGAGATAATTCACCCCTCCACTTT. Amino acids: CAWSVAGDNSPLHF.

This clone has a handful of counts. The chain uses TRBV5-1 and TRBJ2-7, with D unclear. V dropped 0 bases and J dropped 3 bases, with 16 bases sitting between them. Germline V CDR1 and CDR2: SGHRS, YFSETQ. The CDR3 is made up of 16 amino acids. The CDR3 here is CASSLAPQFLGYEQYF. CDR3 DNA: TGCGCCAGCAGCTTGGCACCACAGTTCCTTGGCTACGAGCAGTACTTC.

The V call is TRBV6-2 or TRBV6-3, the J call TRBJ2-7; 9 bases are a match to TRBD2. CDR1 is MNHEY and CDR2 is SVGEGT in the germline V gene. The CDR3 runs 16 residues. V lost 4 bases to trimming and J lost 6 bases; unmatched junction nucleotides: 13. This CDR3 is CASSFRPLAGLGEQYF. The CDR3 DNA sequence: TGTGCCAGCAGTTTTCGGCCTCTAGCGGGGTTGGGCGAGCAGTACTTC.

V is TRBV7-9 and J is TRBJ1-1, with D unclear. Trimming took off 3 bases at V and 0 bases at J, with 8 bases between the two ends. The germline V gene has CDR1 SEHNR and CDR2 FQNEAQ (reference sequence). The CDR3 loop spans 14 amino acids. The CDR3 region has the DNA TGTGCCAGCAGCTTCGGGGTCATGAACACTGAAGCTTTCTTT. Residues: CASSFGVMNTEAFF.

The chain employs TRBV13 and TRBJ1-1, with 7 nucleotides matching TRBD1. Germline CDR1 is PRHDT and CDR2 is FYEKMQ (reference sequence). J gave up 5 bases and V 3 bases, and 6 bases lay outside the gene matches. This CDR3 region has 14 residues. CDR3 DNA: TGTGCCAGCAGCTTCGCAGGGGGAGATACTGAAGCTTTCTTT. As protein: CASSFAGGDTEAFF.

The rearrangement joins TRBV19 to TRBJ2-1, with a weak D call TRBD1 (6 bases). Germline CDR1 and CDR2: LNHDA and SQIVND (reference sequence). CDR3 size: 13 residues. V lost 5 bases and J lost 7, with 12 bases in between. The CDR3 DNA reads TGTGCCAGTAGTGGGGGCTGGGCGAATGAGCAGTTCTTC. Residues: CASSGGWANEQFF.